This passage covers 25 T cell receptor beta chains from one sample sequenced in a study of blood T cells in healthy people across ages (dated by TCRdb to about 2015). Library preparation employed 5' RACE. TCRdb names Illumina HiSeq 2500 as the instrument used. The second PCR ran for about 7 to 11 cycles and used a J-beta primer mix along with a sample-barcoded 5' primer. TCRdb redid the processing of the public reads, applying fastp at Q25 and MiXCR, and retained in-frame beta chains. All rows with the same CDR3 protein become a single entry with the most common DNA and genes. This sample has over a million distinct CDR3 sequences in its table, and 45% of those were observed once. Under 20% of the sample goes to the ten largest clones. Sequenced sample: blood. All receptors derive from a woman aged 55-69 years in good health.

CDR3 loop: CAISGAGTGGDTQYF. The CDR3 nucleotides read TGTGCCATCAGTGGGGCCGGGACAGGGGGAGATACGCAGTATTTT. J is TRBJ2-3 and V is TRBV10-3; 11 bases agree with TRBD1. Looked up from germline, CDR1 is ENHRY and CDR2 is SYGVKD. J lost 5 bases, V lost 4 bases, and 5 bases had no gene match. This CDR3 contains 15 residues.

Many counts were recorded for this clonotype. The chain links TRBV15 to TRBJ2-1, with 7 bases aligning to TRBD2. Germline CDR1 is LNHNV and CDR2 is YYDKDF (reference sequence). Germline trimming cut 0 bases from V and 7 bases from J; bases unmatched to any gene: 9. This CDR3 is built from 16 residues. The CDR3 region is CATSRDWASGRNEQFF. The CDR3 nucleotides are TGTGCCACCAGCAGAGATTGGGCTAGCGGCCGAAATGAGCAGTTCTTC.

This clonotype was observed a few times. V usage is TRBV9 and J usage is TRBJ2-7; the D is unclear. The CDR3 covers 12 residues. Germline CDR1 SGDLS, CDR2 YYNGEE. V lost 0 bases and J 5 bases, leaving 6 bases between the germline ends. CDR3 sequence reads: CASSVEGNEQYF. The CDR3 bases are TGTGCCAGCAGCGTAGAGGGTAACGAGCAGTACTTC.

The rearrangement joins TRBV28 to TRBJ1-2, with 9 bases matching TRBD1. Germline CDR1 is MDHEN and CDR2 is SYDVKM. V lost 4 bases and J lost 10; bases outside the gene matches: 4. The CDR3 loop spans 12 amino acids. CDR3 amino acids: CASSSGQGHYTF. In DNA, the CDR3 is TGTGCCAGCAGTTCGGGACAGGGCCACTACACCTTC.

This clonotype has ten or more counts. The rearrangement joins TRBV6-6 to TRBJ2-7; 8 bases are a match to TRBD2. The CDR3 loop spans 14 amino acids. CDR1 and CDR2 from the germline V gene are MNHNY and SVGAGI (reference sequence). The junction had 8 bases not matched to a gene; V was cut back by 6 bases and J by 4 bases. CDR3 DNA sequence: TGTGCCAGCAGCTTGAGCGGGAGTATTTACGAGCAGTACTTC. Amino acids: CASSLSGSIYEQYF.

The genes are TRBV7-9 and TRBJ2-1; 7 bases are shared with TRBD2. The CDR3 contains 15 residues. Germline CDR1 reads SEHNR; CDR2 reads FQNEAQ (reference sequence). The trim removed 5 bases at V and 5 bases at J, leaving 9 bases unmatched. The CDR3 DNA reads TGTGCCAGCAGCCTCTCTGGGCGGGAGCACAATGAGCAGTTCTTC. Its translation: CASSLSGREHNEQFF.

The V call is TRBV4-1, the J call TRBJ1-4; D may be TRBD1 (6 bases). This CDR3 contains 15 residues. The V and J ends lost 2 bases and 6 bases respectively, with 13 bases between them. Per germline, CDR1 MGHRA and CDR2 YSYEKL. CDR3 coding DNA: TGCGCCAGCAGCCAAAAGGGGGGACCTCATGAAAAACTGTTTTTT. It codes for CASSQKGGPHEKLFF.

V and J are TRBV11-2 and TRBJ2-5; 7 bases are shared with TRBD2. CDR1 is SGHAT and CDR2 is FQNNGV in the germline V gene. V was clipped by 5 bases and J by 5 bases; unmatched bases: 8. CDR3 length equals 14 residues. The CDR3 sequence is CASSPQTSRETQYF. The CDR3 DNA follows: TGTGCCAGCAGCCCTCAGACTAGCCGGGAGACCCAGTACTTC. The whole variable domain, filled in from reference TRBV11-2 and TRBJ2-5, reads EAGVAQSPRYKIIEKRQSVAFWCNPISGHATLYWYQQILGQGPKLLIQFQNNGVVDDSQLPKDRFSAERLKGVDSTLKIQPAKLEDSAVYLCASSPQTSRETQYFGPGTRLLVL.

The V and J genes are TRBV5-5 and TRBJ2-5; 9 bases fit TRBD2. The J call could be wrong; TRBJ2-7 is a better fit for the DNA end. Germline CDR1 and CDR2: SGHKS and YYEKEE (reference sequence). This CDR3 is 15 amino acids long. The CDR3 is CASSWDSGRTYEQYF. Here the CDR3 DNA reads TGTGCCAGCAGTTGGGATAGCGGGAGAACGTACGAGCAGTACTTC.

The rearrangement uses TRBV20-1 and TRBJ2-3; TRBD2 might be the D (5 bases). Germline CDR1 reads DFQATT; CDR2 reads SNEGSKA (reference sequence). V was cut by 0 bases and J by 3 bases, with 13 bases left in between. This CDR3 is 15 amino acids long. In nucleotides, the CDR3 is TGCAGTGCTAGAGATCTAGCCAAATGGACAGATACGCAGTATTTT. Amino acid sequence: CSARDLAKWTDTQYF.

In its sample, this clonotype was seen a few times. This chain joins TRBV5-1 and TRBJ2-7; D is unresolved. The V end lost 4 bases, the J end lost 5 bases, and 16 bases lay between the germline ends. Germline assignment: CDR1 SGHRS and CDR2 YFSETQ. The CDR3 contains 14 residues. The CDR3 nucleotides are TGCGCCAGCAGCCCGCCAGGCCCGCTGGACGAGCAGTACTTC. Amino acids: CASSPPGPLDEQYF.

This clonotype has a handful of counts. The CDR3 protein is CSASLTGGRDQPQHF. As DNA, the CDR3 is TGCAGTGCTAGCCTCACAGGGGGCAGAGATCAGCCCCAGCATTTT. The genes are TRBV20-1 and TRBJ1-5; TRBD1 matches at 9 bases. Germline CDR1 is DFQATT and CDR2 is SNEGSKA (reference sequence). V lost 3 bases, J lost 5 bases, and 8 bases stayed unmatched. The CDR3 has 15 residues.

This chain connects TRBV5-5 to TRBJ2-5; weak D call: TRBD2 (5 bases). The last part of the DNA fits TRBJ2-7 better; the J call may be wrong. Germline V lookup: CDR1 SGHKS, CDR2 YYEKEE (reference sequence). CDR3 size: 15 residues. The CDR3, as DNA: TGTGCCAGCAGCGTCGACTACGAGCGGCCCACCGAGCAGTACTTC. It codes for CASSVDYERPTEQYF.

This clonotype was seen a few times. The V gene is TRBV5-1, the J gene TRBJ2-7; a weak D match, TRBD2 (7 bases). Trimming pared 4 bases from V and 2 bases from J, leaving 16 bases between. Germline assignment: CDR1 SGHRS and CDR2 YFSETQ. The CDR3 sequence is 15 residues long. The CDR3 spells CASSLLREGAYEQYF. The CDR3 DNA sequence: TGCGCCAGCAGCCTCCTAAGGGAGGGGGCCTACGAGCAGTACTTC.

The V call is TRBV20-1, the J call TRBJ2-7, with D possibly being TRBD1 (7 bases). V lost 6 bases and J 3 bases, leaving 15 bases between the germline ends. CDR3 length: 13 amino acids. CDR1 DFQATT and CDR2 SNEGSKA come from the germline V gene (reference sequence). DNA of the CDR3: TGCAGTGCCTTGCGACAGGGACTCTACGAGCAGTACTTC. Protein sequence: CSALRQGLYEQYF.

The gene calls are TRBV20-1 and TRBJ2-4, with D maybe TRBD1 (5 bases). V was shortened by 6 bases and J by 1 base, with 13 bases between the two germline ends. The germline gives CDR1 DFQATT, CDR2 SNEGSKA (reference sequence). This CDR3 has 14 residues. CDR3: CSAQIGVAKNIQYF. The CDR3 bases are TGCAGTGCCCAGATAGGGGTGGCCAAAAACATTCAGTACTTC.

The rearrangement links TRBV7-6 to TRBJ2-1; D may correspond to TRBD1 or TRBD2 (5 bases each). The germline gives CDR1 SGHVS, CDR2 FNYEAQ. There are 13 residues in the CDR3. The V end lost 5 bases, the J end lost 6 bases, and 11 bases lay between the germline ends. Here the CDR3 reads CASSHLGTNEQFF. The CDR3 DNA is TGTGCCAGCAGCCACTTGGGGACCAATGAGCAGTTCTTC.

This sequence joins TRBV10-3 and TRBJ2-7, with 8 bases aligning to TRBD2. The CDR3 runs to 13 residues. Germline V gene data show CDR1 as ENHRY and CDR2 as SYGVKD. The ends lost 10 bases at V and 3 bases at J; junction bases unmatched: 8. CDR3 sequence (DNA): TGTGCCACCCCAAAGCGGGAGCTCTACGAGCAGTACTTC. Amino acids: CATPKRELYEQYF.

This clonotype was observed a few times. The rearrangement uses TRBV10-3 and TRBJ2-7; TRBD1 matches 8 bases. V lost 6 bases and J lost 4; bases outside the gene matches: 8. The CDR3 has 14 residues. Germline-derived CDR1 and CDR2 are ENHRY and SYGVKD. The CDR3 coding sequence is TGTGCCATCAGCACACAGACAGGGGTTTACGAGCAGTACTTC. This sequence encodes CAISTQTGVYEQYF.

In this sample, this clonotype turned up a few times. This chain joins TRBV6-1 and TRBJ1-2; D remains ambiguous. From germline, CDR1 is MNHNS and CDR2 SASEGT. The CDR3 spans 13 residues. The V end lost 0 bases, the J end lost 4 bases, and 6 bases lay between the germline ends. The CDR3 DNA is TGTGCCAGCAGTGAAGCCCCTATCTATGGCTACACCTTC. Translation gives CASSEAPIYGYTF.

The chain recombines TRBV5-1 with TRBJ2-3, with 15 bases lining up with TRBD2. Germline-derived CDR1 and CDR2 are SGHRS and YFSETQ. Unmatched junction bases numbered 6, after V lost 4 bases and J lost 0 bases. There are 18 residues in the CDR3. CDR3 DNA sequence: TGCGCCAGCAGCGATGGACTAGCGGGAGGGATCAGCACAGATACGCAGTATTTT. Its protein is CASSDGLAGGISTDTQYF.

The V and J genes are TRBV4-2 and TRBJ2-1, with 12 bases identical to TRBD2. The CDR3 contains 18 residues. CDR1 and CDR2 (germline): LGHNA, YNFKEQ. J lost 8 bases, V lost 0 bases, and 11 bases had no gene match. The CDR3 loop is CASSQEGTSGRNQDEQFF. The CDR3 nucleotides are TGTGCCAGCAGCCAAGAGGGAACTAGCGGGAGGAATCAGGATGAGCAGTTCTTC.

The CDR3 reads CASSEGKGETQYF. In DNA, the CDR3 is TGTGCCAGCAGTGAAGGGAAAGGGGAGACCCAGTACTTC. This chain links TRBV6-1 with TRBJ2-5; no definite D call. Trimming removed 1 base at V and 5 bases at J, with 8 bases between. The length of the CDR3 is 13 residues. Germline CDR1 and CDR2: MNHNS and SASEGT.

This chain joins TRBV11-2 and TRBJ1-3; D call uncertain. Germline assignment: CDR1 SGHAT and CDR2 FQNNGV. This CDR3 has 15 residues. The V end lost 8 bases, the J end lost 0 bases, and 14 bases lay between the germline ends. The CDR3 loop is CASSPRSNSGNTIYF. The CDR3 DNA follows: TGTGCCAGCTCCCCTCGGTCAAACTCTGGAAACACCATATATTTT.

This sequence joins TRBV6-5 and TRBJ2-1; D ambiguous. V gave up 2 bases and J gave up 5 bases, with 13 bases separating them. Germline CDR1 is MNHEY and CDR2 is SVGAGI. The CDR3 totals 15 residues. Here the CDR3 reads CASSYGRSLNNEQFF. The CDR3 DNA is TGTGCCAGCAGTTACGGTCGGTCCCTGAACAATGAGCAGTTCTTC.